The following is a T cell receptor beta chain sequence with its context. Its antigen is unidentified. Data came from immunoSEQ multiplex PCR; TCRdb stores just in-frame clones and leaves some out. Of 95,000 to 120,000 clones listed, 70% to 90% were seen once; the top ten hold 5.5% to 7.5%. The data were obtained in a study of T cell responses to AZD1222 COVID-19 vaccine. General study results and limits: Repertoire sampling was restricted to post-peak T cell response timepoints. Spike-wide vaccine-associated CD4 TCRs dominated at 160-218 and 743-854.

Timing groups of about 4 and about 12 weeks for second doses were pooled. The material sequenced was peripheral blood, taken 28 days after the second AZD1222 dose. The TCR sequence derives from an adult who received the AZD1222 COVID-19 vaccine.

The CDR3, as DNA: TGTGCCAGCCGGGGTCCTAGCGGAACGAACACCGGGGAGCTGTTTTTT. This translates into CASRGPSGTNTGELFF. V is TRBV3-1 (or the pseudogene TRBV3-2) and J is TRBJ2-2, with 7 bases matching TRBD2. Germline lookup yields CDR1 LGHDT and CDR2 YNNKEL (reference sequence). V lost 8 bases and J lost 0; bases outside the gene matches: 9. The CDR3 loop spans 16 amino acids.